This T cell receptor beta chain was captured in a study of graft-versus-host responses after intestinal transplantation. Whole-study context: Grafts that recipients had were multivisceral, liver-intestinal, or isolated intestinal transplants. Findings and caveats of the study: Allografts from individuals with graft-donor T cell macrochimerism displayed high graft-versus-host to host-versus-graft clonal ratios. GvH clones were identified in recipient marrow, with some first appearing in ileum or blood.

To note about this clone: Its antigen is not identified.

Method: immunoSEQ multiplex PCR; TCRdb's copy keeps in-frame clones and lacks some. The sample contains 75,000 to 100,000 clones, roughly four fifths of which appear only once. This receptor was obtained from a human donor who received an intestinal transplant. This sample comprised unstimulated CD8+ T cells sorted from spleen or lymph node cells, obtained before intestinal transplant.

The CDR3: CASSQVVGTGQETQYF. The CDR3 DNA sequence: TGCGCCAGCAGCCAAGTTGTGGGGACCGGTCAAGAGACCCAGTACTTC. The chain is built from TRBV4-1 and TRBJ2-5; D is tentatively TRBD1 or TRBD2 (5 bases each). This CDR3 has 16 amino acids. Deletions cut 1 base from V and 2 bases from J, with 14 bases between. Per the germline V gene, CDR1 is MGHRA and CDR2 is YSYEKL.